This TCR beta chain was found in a study of early T cells in non-severe SARS-CoV-2 infection. Trimming removed 3 bases from V and 4 bases from J; junction bases left unmatched: 7. CDR1 SGHRS and CDR2 YFSETQ come from the germline V gene. The CDR3 has 17 residues. General study points: In VDJdb matching, anti-spike CD8 responses were favored while private and CD4 specificities went missing.

A single record per CDR3 protein comes from TCRdb applying MiXCR to the 5' RACE reads. The data hold about 120,000 distinct CDR3 sequences, with 10% to 15% observed a single time. This clonotype came up a few times. What it recognizes is unknown. The sequence derives from an adult who was a healthcare worker with PCR-confirmed SARS-CoV-2 infection or an uninfected control (not recorded which). The sequenced sample was whole blood, obtained at baseline. The V call is TRBV5-1, the J call TRBJ2-6; 10 bases line up with TRBD1. CDR3 in amino acids: CASSSGQGVPGANVLTF. The DNA for the CDR3 is TGCGCCAGCAGCTCAGGACAGGGGGTGCCCGGGGCCAACGTCCTGACTTTC. Variable domain in full (rest from reference TRBV5-1 and TRBJ2-6): KAGVTQTPRYLIKTRGQQVTLSCSPISGHRSVSWYQQTPGQGLQFLFEYFSETQRNKGNFPGRFSGRQFSNSRSEMNVSTLELGDSALYLCASSSGQGVPGANVLTFGAGSRLTVL.